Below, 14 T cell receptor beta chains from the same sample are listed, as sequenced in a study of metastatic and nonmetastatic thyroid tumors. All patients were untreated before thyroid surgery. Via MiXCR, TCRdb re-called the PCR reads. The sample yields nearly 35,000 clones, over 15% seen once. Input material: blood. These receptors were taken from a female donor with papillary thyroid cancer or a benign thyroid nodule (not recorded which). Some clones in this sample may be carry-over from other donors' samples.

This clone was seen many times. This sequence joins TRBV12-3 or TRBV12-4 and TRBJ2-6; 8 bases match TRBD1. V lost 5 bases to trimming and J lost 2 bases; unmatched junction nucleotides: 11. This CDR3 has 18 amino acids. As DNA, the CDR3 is TGTGCCAGCAGTCCCCGGACAGGGCGGGTGCCTGGGGCCAACGTCCTGACTTTC. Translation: CASSPRTGRVPGANVLTF.

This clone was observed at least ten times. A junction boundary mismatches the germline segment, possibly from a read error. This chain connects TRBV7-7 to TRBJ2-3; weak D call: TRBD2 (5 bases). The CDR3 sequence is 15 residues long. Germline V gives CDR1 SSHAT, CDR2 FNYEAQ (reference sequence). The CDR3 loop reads CASSLGTSSSDTQYF. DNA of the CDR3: TGTGCTAGCAGCTTAGGCACTAGTAGCTCAGATACGCAGTATTTT.

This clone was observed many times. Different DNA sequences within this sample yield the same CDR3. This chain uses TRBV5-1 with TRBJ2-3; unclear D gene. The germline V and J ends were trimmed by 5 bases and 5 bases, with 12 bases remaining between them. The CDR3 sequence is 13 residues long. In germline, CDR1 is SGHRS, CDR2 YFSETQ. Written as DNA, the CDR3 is TGCGCCAGCAGGTTTGGCTCGGAAGATACGCAGTATTTT. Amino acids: CASRFGSEDTQYF. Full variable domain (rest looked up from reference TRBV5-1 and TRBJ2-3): KAGVTQTPRYLIKTRGQQVTLSCSPISGHRSVSWYQQTPGQGLQFLFEYFSETQRNKGNFPGRFSGRQFSNSRSEMNVSTLELGDSALYLCASRFGSEDTQYFGPGTRLTVL.

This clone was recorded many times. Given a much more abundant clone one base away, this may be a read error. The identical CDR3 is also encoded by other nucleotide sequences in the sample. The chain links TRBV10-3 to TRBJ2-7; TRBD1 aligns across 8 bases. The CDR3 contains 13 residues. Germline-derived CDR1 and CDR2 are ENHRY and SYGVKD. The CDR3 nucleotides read TGTGCCATCACCGATGGACAGGGAGGCGAGCAGTACTTT. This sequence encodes CAITDGQGGEQYF.

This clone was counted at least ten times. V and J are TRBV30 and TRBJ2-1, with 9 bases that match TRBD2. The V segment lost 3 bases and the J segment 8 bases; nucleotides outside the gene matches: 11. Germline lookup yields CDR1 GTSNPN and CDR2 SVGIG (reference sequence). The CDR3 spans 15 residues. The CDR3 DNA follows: TGTGCCTGGAGCGAAGGGGCGGGAGGGTCCGATGAGCAGTTCTTC. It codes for CAWSEGAGGSDEQFF.

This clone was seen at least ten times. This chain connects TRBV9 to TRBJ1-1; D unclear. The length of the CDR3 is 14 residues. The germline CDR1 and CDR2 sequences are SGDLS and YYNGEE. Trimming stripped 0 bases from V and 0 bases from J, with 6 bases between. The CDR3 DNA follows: TGTGCCAGCAGCGTAGACACCCTGAACACTGAAGCTTTCTTT. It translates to CASSVDTLNTEAFF.

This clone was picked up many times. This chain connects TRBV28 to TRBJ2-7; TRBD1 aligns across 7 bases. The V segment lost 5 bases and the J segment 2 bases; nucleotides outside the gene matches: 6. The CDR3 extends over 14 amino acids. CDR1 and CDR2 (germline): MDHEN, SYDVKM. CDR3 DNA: TGTGCCAGCAGTACTCGGGACAGTACCTACGAGCAGTACTTC. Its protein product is CASSTRDSTYEQYF. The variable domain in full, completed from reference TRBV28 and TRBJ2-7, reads DVKVTQSSRYLVKRTGEKVFLECVQDMDHENMFWYRQDPGLGLRLIYFSYDVKMKEKGDIPEGYSVSREKKERFSLILESASTNQTSMYLCASSTRDSTYEQYFGPGTRLTVT.

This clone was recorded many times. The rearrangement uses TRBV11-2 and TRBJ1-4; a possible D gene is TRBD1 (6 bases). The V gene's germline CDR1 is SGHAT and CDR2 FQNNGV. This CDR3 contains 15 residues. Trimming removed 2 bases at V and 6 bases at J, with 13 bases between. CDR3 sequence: CASSLTGTKDEKLFF. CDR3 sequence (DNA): TGTGCCAGCAGCTTAACAGGGACGAAGGATGAAAAACTGTTTTTT.

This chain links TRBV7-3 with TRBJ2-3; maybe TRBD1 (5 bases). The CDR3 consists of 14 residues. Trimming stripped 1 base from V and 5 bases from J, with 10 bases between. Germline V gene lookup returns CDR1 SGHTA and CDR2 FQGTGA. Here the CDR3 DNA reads TGTGCCAGCAGCTTAAGTGGGGCGCAAGATACGCAGTATTTT. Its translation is CASSLSGAQDTQYF.

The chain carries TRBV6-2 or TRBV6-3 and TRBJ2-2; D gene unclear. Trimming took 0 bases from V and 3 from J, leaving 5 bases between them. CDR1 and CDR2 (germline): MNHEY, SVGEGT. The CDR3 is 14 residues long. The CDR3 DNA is TGTGCCAGCAGTTACTCACACGACACCGGGGAGCTGTTTTTT. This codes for CASSYSHDTGELFF.

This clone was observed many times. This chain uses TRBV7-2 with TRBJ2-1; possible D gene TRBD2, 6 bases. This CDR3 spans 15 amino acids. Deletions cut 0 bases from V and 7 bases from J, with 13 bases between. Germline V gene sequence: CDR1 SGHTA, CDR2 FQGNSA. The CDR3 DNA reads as TGTGCCAGCAGCTTAGCGCCGCGTGGGGGGAATGAGCAGTTCTTC. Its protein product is CASSLAPRGGNEQFF.

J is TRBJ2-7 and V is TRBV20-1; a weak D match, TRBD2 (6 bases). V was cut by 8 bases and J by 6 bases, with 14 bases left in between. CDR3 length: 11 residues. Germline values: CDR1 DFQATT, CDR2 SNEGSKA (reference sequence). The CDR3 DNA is TGCAGTTCTGGGGAGGTTGGCGAGCAGTACTTC. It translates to CSSGEVGEQYF.

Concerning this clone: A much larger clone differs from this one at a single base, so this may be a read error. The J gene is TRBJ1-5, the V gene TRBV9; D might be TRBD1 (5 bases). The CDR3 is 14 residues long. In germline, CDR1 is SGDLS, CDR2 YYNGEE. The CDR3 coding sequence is TGTGCCAGCAGCGTAGCTACGAGGAGACAGCCCCGGCATTTT. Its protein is CASSVATRRQPRHF.

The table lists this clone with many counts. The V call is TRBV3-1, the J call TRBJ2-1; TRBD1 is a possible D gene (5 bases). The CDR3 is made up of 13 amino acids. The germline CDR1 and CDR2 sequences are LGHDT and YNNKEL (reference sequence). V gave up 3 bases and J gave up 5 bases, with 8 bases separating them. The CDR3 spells CASSHQGNNEQFF. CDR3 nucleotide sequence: TGTGCCAGCAGCCATCAGGGAAACAATGAGCAGTTCTTC.